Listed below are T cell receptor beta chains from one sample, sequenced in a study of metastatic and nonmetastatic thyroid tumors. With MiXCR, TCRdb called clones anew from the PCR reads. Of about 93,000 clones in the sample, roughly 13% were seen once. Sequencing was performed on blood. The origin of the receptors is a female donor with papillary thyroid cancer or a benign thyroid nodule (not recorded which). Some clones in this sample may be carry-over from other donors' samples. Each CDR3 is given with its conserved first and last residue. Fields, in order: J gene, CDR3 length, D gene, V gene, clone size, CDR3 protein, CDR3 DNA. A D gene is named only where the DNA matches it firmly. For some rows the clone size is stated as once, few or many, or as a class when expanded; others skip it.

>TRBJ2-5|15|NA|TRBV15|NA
CATNRVGRCQETQYF
TGTGCCACCAACAGAGTAGGGCGGTGCCAAGAGACCCAGTACTTC
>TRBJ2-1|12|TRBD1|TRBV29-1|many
CSAGQGGNEQFF
TGCAGCGCTGGACAGGGAGGTAATGAGCAGTTCTTC
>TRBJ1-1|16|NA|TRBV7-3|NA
CASSDTGGEGNTEAFF
TGTGCCAGCAGCGATACCGGGGGGGAAGGGAACACTGAAGCTTTCTTT
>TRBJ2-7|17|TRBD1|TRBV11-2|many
CASSSRPTGGPTYEQYF
TGTGCCAGCAGCTCCCGCCCTACAGGGGGCCCGACCTACGAGCAGTACTTC
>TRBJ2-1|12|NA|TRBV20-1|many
CSARHSEREQFF
TGCAGTGCCAGGCACAGCGAAAGGGAGCAGTTCTTC
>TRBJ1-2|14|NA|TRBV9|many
CASSDGTNQYGYTF
TGTGCCAGCAGCGATGGGACAAACCAATATGGCTACACCTTC
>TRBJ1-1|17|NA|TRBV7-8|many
CASSLVQGMGTNTEAFF
TGTGCCAGCAGCTTAGTTCAGGGGATGGGTACGAACACTGAAGCTTTCTTT
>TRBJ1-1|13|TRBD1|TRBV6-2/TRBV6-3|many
CASSPMGQTKAFF
TGTGCCAGCAGCCCGATGGGACAGACTAAAGCTTTCTTT
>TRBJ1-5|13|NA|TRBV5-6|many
CASSSRGYQPQHF
TGTGCCAGCAGCTCTAGGGGTTATCAGCCCCAGCATTTT
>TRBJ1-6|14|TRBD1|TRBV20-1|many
CSAKGAYYNSPLHF
TGCAGTGCTAAGGGGGCATACTATAATTCACCCCTCCACTTT
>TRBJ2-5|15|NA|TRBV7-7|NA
CASSLSGGGRLPQYF
TGTGCTAGCAGTCTAAGCGGTGGGGGACGATTGCCCCAGTACTTC
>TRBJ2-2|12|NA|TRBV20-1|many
CSARIGGGELFF
TGCAGTGCTAGAATTGGTGGCGGGGAGCTGTTTTTT
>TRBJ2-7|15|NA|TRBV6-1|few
CASIALFTATYEQYF
TGTGCCAGCATTGCTTTATTCACCGCGACCTACGAGCAGTACTTC
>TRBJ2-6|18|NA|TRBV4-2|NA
CASSRTAGLYSGANVLTF
TGTGCCAGCAGTCGGACGGCAGGGTTATACTCTGGGGCCAACGTCCTGACTTTC
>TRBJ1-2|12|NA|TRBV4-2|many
CASSQGPDGYTF
TGTGCCAGCAGCCAAGGCCCCGATGGCTACACCTTC
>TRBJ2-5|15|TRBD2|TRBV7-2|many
CASSLTSVGGGTQYF
TGTGCCAGCAGCTTAACTAGCGTTGGGGGGGGGACCCAGTACTTC
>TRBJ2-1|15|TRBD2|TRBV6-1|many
CASSLTSGAYNEQFF
TGTGCCAGCAGCCTCACTAGCGGGGCCTACAATGAGCAGTTCTTC
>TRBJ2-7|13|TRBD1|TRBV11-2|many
CASSSDRGDEQYF
TGTGCCAGCAGCTCGGACAGGGGCGACGAGCAGTACTTC
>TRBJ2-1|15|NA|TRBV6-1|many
CASSRLTLAYNEQFF
TGTGCCAGCAGCCGCTTAACCCTTGCCTACAATGAGCAGTTCTTC
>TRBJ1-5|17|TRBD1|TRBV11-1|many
CASLLPSDRAGGQPQHF
TGTGCCAGCCTTCTACCGTCGGACAGGGCGGGTGGACAGCCCCAGCATTTT
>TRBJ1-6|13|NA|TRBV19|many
CASSYRVNSPLHF
TGTGCCAGTAGTTACAGGGTTAATTCACCCCTCCACTTT
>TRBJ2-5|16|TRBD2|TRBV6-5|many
CASSYSTSGSRETQYF
TGTGCCAGCAGTTACTCAACTAGCGGGAGCCGAGAGACCCAGTACTTC
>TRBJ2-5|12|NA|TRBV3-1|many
CASSQGKTAQYF
TGTGCCAGCAGCCAAGGGAAGACGGCCCAGTACTTC
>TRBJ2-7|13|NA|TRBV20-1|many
CSATGLPLYEQYF
TGCAGTGCTACAGGACTACCTCTCTACGAGCAGTACTTC
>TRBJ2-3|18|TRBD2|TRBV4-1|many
CASSHERRTNGRADTQYF
TGCGCCAGCAGCCATGAAAGACGGACTAACGGGAGGGCAGATACGCAGTATTTT
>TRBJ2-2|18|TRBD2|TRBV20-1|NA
CSAPPVAGGSNDTGELFF
TGCAGTGCTCCCCCGGTAGCGGGAGGATCGAACGACACCGGGGAGCTGTTTTTT
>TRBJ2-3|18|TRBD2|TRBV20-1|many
CSARGLAGVIVRADTQYF
TGCAGTGCTAGGGGACTAGCGGGAGTGATTGTGCGTGCAGATACGCAGTATTTT
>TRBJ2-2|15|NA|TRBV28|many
CASSLSKANTGELFF
TGTGCCAGCAGTTTATCGAAGGCGAACACCGGGGAGCTGTTTTTT
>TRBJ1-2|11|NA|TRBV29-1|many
CSVVGPGGYTF
TGCAGCGTTGTCGGTCCCGGAGGCTACACCTTC
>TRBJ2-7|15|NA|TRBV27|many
CASSLQGRASYEQYF
TGTGCCAGCAGTTTACAGGGGCGAGCCTCCTACGAGCAGTACTTC
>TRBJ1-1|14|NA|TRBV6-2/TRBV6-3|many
CASSYSIAGTEAFF
TGTGCCAGCAGTTACTCGATAGCAGGCACTGAAGCTTTCTTT
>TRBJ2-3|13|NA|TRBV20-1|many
CSARPQGTDTQYF
TGCAGTGCTAGACCACAGGGTACAGATACGCAGTATTTT
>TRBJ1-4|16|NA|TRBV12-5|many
CASGFRTGLLNEKLFF
TGTGCTAGTGGTTTTAGAACAGGGTTGCTTAATGAAAAACTGTTTTTT
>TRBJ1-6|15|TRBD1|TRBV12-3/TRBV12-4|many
CASSLRTGHNSPLHF
TGTGCCAGCAGCCTAAGGACAGGGCATAATTCACCCCTCCACTTT
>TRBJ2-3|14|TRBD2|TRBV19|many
CASTPSGLTDTQYF
TGTGCCAGTACTCCTAGCGGCCTCACAGATACGCAGTATTTT
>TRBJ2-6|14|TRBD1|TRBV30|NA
CACSTGDGANVLTF
TGTGCCTGCTCAACAGGGGATGGGGCCAACGTACTGACTTTC
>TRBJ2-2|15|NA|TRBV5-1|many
CASSLGSGNTGELFF
TGCGCCAGCAGCTTAGGTAGCGGAAACACCGGGGAGCTGTTTTTT